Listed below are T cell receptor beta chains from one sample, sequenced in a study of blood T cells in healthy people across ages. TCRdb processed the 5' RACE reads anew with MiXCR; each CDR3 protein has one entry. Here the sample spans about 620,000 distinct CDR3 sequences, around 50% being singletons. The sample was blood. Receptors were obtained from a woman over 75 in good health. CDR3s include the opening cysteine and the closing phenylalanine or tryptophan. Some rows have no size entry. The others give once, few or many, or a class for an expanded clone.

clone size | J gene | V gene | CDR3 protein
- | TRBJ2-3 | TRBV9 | CASSPSGAGALTDTQYF
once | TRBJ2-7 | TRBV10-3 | CATLINSEQYF
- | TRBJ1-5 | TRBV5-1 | CASSLASQGVGQPQHF
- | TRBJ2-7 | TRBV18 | CASSPDRGSYEQYF
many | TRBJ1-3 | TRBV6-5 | CASTPESGDSENTIYF
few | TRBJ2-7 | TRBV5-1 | CASSVQSEYEQYF
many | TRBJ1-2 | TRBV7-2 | CASSLAQDSNYGYTF
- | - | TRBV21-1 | CASSKVREHNEQYF
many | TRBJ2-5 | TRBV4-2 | CASSLGTSGRWEQETQYF
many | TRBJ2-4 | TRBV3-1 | CASSPGHQNIQYF
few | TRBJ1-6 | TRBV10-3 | CAISESIGLESPLHF
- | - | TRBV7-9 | CASSLVVGGSYEQYF
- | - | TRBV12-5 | CASGLAAGGYEQYF
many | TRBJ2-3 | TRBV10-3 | CAISVRESTDTQYF
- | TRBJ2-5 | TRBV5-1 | CASKSGATQETQYF
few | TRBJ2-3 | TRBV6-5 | CASSYERASGTDTQYF
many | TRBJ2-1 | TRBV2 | CASSPGLDDNEQFF
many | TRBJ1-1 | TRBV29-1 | CSAILPGETAFF
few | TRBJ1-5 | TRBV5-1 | CASSLGTGASNQPQHF
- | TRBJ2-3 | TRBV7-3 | CVSSRGLSSTDTQYF
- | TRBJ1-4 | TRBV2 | CASRYDAVLEKLFF
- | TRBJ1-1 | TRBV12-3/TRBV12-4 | CASSPPGRQLTEAFF
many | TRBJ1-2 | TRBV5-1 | CASSLGDRTITSYGYTF
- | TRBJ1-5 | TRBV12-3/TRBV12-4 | CASSRDRGRSNQPQHF
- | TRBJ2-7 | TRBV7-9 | CASSLVVQYF
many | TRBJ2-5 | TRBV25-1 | CASSEPERSDVSQETQYF
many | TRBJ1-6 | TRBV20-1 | CSAPRDRNNSPLHF
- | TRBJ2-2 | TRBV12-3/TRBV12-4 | CASSPPRPGELFF
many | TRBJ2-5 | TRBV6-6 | CASSYSASQETQYF
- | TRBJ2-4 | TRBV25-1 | CASSPQGGQTAKNIQYF
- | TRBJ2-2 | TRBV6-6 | CVSSYWGGSTGELFF
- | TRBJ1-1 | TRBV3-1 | CASLPGDAPTEAFF
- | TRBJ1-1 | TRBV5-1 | CASSERLGTEAFF
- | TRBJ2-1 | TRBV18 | CASSRCSVSSSYNEQFF
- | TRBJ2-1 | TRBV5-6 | CASRRIQAYEQFF
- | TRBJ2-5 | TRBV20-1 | CSASARTGAEQYF
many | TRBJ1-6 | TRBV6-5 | CASRAELANSPLHF
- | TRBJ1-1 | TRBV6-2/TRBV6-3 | CASIDTSETEAFF
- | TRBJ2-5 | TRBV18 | CASSPWALGEQYF
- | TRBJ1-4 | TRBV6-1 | CASRQTGQGHEKLFF
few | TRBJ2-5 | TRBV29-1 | CSVEASGVYQETQYF
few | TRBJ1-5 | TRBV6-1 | CASSEESNQPQHF
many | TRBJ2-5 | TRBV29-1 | CSVQRTSQETQYF
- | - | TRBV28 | CASSSRTGVANEQYF
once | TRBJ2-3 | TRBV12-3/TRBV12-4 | CASSSRTSGKADTQYF
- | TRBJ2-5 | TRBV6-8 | CASSYPWDSKETQYF
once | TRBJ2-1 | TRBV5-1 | CASSLDGQRSQYEQFF
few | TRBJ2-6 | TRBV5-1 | CASSLVPVTGANVLTF
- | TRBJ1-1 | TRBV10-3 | CATHNRAQLMNTEAFF
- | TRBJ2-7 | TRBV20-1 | CSARVARTHEQYF
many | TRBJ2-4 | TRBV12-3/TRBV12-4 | CASSIQGEKNIQYF
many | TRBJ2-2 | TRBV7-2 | CASSPQYGELFF
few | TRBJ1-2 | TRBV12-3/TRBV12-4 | CASSLVGGYTF